One and the same sample provided the 9 T cell receptor beta chains below, sequenced in a study of cytomegalovirus exposure and HLA in healthy donors. The PCR ran on 60 Vbeta and 13 Jbeta primers. Sequencing was performed with immunoSEQ multiplex PCR; in TCRdb, only in-frame clones are kept and a portion is missing. The sample lists more than 70,000 clones, roughly 72% occurring once. Sequencing was performed on PBMCs. These receptors were obtained from a man aged 25 to 45 in good health and CMV-seropositive.

This chain uses TRBV6-5 with TRBJ1-5, with D unclear. Germline CDR1 is MNHEY and CDR2 is SVGAGI. The CDR3 extends over 14 amino acids. V lost 2 bases, J lost 3 bases, and 8 bases lay in between. The CDR3 DNA is TGTGCCAGCAGTTACCGCGGAGACAATCAGCCCCAGCATTTT. Its translation: CASSYRGDNQPQHF.

The V call is TRBV16, the J call TRBJ1-1; TRBD1 is a possible D gene (6 bases). The V gene's germline CDR1 is KGHSY and CDR2 FQNENV. The ends were cut back, 4 bases at V and 11 bases at J, with 20 bases in the middle. The CDR3 sequence is 14 residues long. The CDR3 region has the DNA TGTGCCAGCAGCCGCGTCGGGACACCCTTGGATGCTTTCTTT. Translating it yields CASSRVGTPLDAFF.

This clone was seen a few times. J is TRBJ1-1 and V is TRBV4-3, with TRBD1 matching 12 bases. Germline CDR1 reads LGHNA; CDR2 reads YSLEER. The junction had 4 bases not matched to a gene; V was cut back by 1 base and J by 7 bases. CDR3 size: 15 residues. DNA for the CDR3: TGCGCCAGCAGCCAAGTGGGACAGGGGGCTAGTGAAGCTTTCTTT. It yields the protein CASSQVGQGASEAFF.

The chain joins TRBV28 to TRBJ2-1, with a tentative D call TRBD2 (5 bases). Trimming pared 5 bases from V and 7 bases from J, leaving 15 bases between. Germline CDR1 is MDHEN and CDR2 is SYDVKM. This CDR3 is 14 amino acids long. In nucleotides, the CDR3 is TGTGCCAGCAGTCCTAGGGTTAGCGAGAATGAGCAGTTCTTC. It translates to CASSPRVSENEQFF. The full variable domain, with the rest looked up from reference TRBV28 and TRBJ2-1, is DVKVTQSSRYLVKRTGEKVFLECVQDMDHENMFWYRQDPGLGLRLIYFSYDVKMKEKGDIPEGYSVSREKKERFSLILESASTNQTSMYLCASSPRVSENEQFFGPGTRLTVL.

A few counts support this clone. The chain couples TRBV19 to TRBJ2-3; D is perhaps TRBD1 (5 bases). There are 14 residues in the CDR3. Trimming cost V 9 bases and J 0 bases, with 13 bases left between them. Germline CDR1 reads LNHDA; CDR2 reads SQIVND (reference sequence). Here the CDR3 DNA reads TGTGCCAGCGGTAAAGACAGTAGCACAGATACGCAGTATTTT. Its translation: CASGKDSSTDTQYF.

The chain joins TRBV6-5 to TRBJ1-6, with TRBD1 identical over 7 bases. Germline lookup yields CDR1 MNHEY and CDR2 SVGAGI. The CDR3 is made up of 15 amino acids. J lost 7 bases, V lost 5 bases, and 8 bases had no gene match. This chain's CDR3 is CASSGLTGRNSPLHF. The DNA for the CDR3 is TGTGCCAGCAGTGGACTGACAGGGCGAAATTCACCCCTCCACTTT.

In nucleotides, the CDR3 is TGTGCCAGCAGCGGCTGGACTGCCTTTTACTTC. Translating gives CASSGWTAFYF. V is TRBV7-8 and J is TRBJ2-5; D might be TRBD2 (5 bases). The V gene lost 5 bases and the J gene lost 14 bases, with 15 bases spanning the gap. The CDR3 length is 11 residues. Germline V gene data show CDR1 as SGHVS and CDR2 as FQNEAQ.

This clone appeared a single time. The genes are TRBV5-1 and TRBJ1-1, with D hard to call. This CDR3 spans 15 amino acids. Germline lookup yields CDR1 SGHRS and CDR2 YFSETQ. Trimming removed 5 bases from V and 1 base from J, with 15 bases in between. The CDR3 reads CASRGGQAGNTEAFF. The CDR3 DNA reads TGCGCCAGCAGAGGAGGCCAGGCCGGGAACACTGAAGCTTTCTTT. Full variable domain (outside the CDR3, taken from reference TRBV5-1 and TRBJ1-1): KAGVTQTPRYLIKTRGQQVTLSCSPISGHRSVSWYQQTPGQGLQFLFEYFSETQRNKGNFPGRFSGRQFSNSRSEMNVSTLELGDSALYLCASRGGQAGNTEAFFGQGTRLTVV.

This chain joins TRBV6-1 and TRBJ1-4; TRBD1 agrees at 8 bases. The germline V gene encodes CDR1 MNHNS and CDR2 SASEGT. V gave up 6 bases and J gave up 7 bases; unmatched junction bases: 10. The CDR3 totals 15 residues. The CDR3 DNA reads as TGTGCCAGCAGGGCCCCGGGACAGGAGGGTGAAAAACTGTTTTTT. Translating it yields CASRAPGQEGEKLFF.